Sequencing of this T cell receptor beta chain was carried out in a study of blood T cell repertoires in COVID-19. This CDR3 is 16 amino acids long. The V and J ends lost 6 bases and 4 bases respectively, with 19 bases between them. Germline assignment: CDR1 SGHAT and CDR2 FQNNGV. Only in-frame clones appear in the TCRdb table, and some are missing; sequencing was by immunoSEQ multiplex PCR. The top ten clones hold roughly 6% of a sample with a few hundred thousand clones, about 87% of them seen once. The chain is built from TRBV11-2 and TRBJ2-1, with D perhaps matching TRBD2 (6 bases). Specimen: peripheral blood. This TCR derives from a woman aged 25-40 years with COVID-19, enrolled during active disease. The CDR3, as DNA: TGTGCCAGCAGAAAAACGATGGAGGGGCGTTACAATGAGCAGTTCTTC. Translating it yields CASRKTMEGRYNEQFF.